This T cell receptor beta chain stems from a study of T cell changes during pregnancy in multiple sclerosis. Looked up from germline, CDR1 is SGDLS and CDR2 is YYNGEE. The V end lost 0 bases, the J end lost 7 bases, and 14 bases lay between the germline ends. The CDR3 has 15 amino acids. Generated by immunoSEQ multiplex PCR, the TCRdb table keeps only in-frame clones and is missing some. The sample contains more than 55,000 clones, 90% to 95% of which appear only once. The chain employs TRBV9 and TRBJ2-1, with a tentative D call TRBD2 (6 bases). The sequences come from peripheral blood, collected in the first trimester of pregnancy. This clonotype was obtained from a female donor in good health, enrolled as a control in a pregnancy study. The CDR3 is CASSVDGGSGNEQFF. The CDR3 nucleotides read TGTGCCAGCAGCGTAGACGGAGGGAGTGGGAATGAGCAGTTCTTC.